This is a list of T cell receptor beta chains from one sample in a study of blood T cells in healthy people across ages. One entry per CDR3 protein results from TCRdb running MiXCR on the 5' RACE reads. The sample carries roughly 680,000 distinct CDR3 sequences, 52% recorded once. Sequencing was performed on blood. These receptors were taken from a woman aged 80 or over in good health. Both conserved end residues are part of each CDR3. A D gene is named only where the DNA matches it firmly. Only part of the rows carry a size: once, few, many, or a class if the clone is expanded.

j_call: TRBJ2-4
v_call: TRBV27
cdr3_length: 15
clone_size: few
d_call: -
cdr3_aa: CASSLSDSPAGIQYF
cdr3_nt: TGTGCCAGCAGTTTAAGTGACAGCCCGGCGGGCATTCAGTACTTC

j_call: TRBJ2-1
v_call: TRBV6-5
cdr3_length: 15
clone_size: many
d_call: TRBD1
cdr3_aa: CASSEGTGTYNEQFF
cdr3_nt: TGTGCCAGCAGTGAGGGGACAGGGACCTACAATGAGCAGTTCTTC

j_call: TRBJ1-2
v_call: TRBV6-1
cdr3_length: 14
clone_size: once
d_call: -
cdr3_aa: CASSETGFGYGYTF
cdr3_nt: TGTGCCAGCAGTGAAACCGGCTTTGGCTATGGCTACACCTTC

j_call: TRBJ1-2
v_call: TRBV5-1
cdr3_length: 14
clone_size: once
d_call: TRBD1
cdr3_aa: CASSSGQGLRGYTF
cdr3_nt: TGCGCCAGCAGCTCCGGACAGGGGCTACGGGGCTACACCTTC

j_call: TRBJ1-2
v_call: TRBV7-9
cdr3_length: 13
clone_size: many
d_call: TRBD1
cdr3_aa: CASSGQGSQGYTF
cdr3_nt: TGTGCCAGCAGCGGACAGGGTAGTCAAGGCTACACCTTC

j_call: TRBJ2-7
v_call: TRBV6-2/TRBV6-3
cdr3_length: 18
clone_size: few
d_call: TRBD2
cdr3_aa: CASSYRMGLAGTTYEQYF
cdr3_nt: TGTGCCAGCAGTTACCGAATGGGACTAGCGGGGACCACCTACGAGCAGTACTTC

j_call: TRBJ1-5
v_call: TRBV18
cdr3_length: 14
clone_size: once
d_call: -
cdr3_aa: CASSPDRTNRPQHF
cdr3_nt: TGTGCCAGCTCACCGGACAGAACCAATCGGCCCCAGCATTTT

j_call: TRBJ2-1
v_call: TRBV29-1
cdr3_length: 15
clone_size: few
d_call: TRBD1
cdr3_aa: CSVGGQGGIYNEQFF
cdr3_nt: TGCAGCGTGGGAGGACAGGGCGGGATATACAATGAGCAGTTCTTC

j_call: TRBJ2-3
v_call: TRBV12-3/TRBV12-4
cdr3_length: 14
clone_size: -
d_call: -
cdr3_aa: CASSLGQHLDTQYF
cdr3_nt: TGTGCCAGCAGTTTAGGCCAGCACCTAGATACGCAGTATTTT

j_call: TRBJ1-1
v_call: TRBV25-1
cdr3_length: 13
clone_size: -
d_call: -
cdr3_aa: CASSENRDTEAFF
cdr3_nt: TGTGCCAGCAGTGAGAACCGGGACACTGAAGCTTTCTTT

j_call: TRBJ2-5
v_call: TRBV20-1
cdr3_length: 11
clone_size: many
d_call: -
cdr3_aa: CSALVEETQYF
cdr3_nt: TGCAGTGCATTGGTGGAAGAGACCCAGTACTTC

j_call: TRBJ2-7
v_call: TRBV28
cdr3_length: 13
clone_size: many
d_call: TRBD1
cdr3_aa: CASGNVDRGRRYF
cdr3_nt: TGTGCCAGCGGAAACGTAGACAGGGGCCGACGGTACTTC